The 13 T cell receptor beta chains below were found in one sample sequenced in a study of control samples from healthy donors and cancer patients. TCRdb's table, derived via immunoSEQ multiplex PCR, lists solely in-frame clones and lacks some. Of some 54,000 clones listed, 95% to 97% are singletons. Source material: blood. All receptors come from a woman in her 30s in good health.

The genes are TRBV18 and TRBJ1-1; D is ambiguous. V was clipped by 4 bases and J by 1 base, with 4 bases between them. The CDR3 totals 12 residues. The germline gives CDR1 KGHSH, CDR2 LQKENI. Here the CDR3 DNA reads TGTGCCAGCTCACGCGGGAACACTGAAGCTTTCTTT. Its protein is CASSRGNTEAFF.

The rearrangement links TRBV10-1 to TRBJ2-3; D tentatively reads TRBD1 or TRBD2 (5 bases each). The ends were cut back, 8 bases at V and 3 bases at J, with 12 bases in the middle. Germline assignment: CDR1 WNHNN and CDR2 SYGVQD (reference sequence). The length of the CDR3 is 13 residues. CDR3 bases: TGCGCCAGCTCTGGGGGTTGGACAGATACGCAGTATTTT. It is translated as CASSGGWTDTQYF.

V and J are TRBV7-3 and TRBJ2-3, with TRBD2 identical over 7 bases. CDR3 length: 15 residues. CDR1 and CDR2 (germline): SGHTA, FQGTGA. Trimming took 5 bases from V and 2 from J; bases not matched to a gene: 7. The CDR3 protein is CASSQVGLPTDTQYF. DNA of the CDR3: TGTGCCAGCAGCCAAGTGGGACTACCCACAGATACGCAGTATTTT.

The gene calls are TRBV5-5 and TRBJ2-2, with unresolved D. The CDR3 covers 14 residues. Trimming took off 1 base at V and 6 bases at J, with 10 bases between the two ends. Looked up from germline, CDR1 is SGHKS and CDR2 is YYEKEE (reference sequence). The CDR3 DNA follows: TGTGCCAGCAGCTTGCTTGGCTTCGCCGGGGAGCTGTTTTTT. This translates into CASSLLGFAGELFF. The variable domain in full, completed from reference TRBV5-5 and TRBJ2-2, reads DAGVTQSPTHLIKTRGQQVTLRCSPISGHKSVSWYQQVLGQGPQFIFQYYEKEERGRGNFPDRFSARQFPNYSSELNVNALLLGDSALYLCASSLLGFAGELFFGEGSRLTVL.

The chain employs TRBV9 and TRBJ2-3, with 10 bases identical to TRBD2. V lost 0 bases and J lost 4; bases outside the gene matches: 8. There are 17 residues in the CDR3. CDR1 is SGDLS, CDR2 YYNGEE, per germline. CDR3 DNA: TGTGCCAGCAGCGTAGGTGGAGCGGGAGGGCTCGCAGATACGCAGTATTTT. This gives the protein CASSVGGAGGLADTQYF.

V and J are TRBV9 and TRBJ2-3, with 10 bases that match TRBD2. CDR1 is SGDLS, CDR2 YYNGEE, per germline. This CDR3 comprises 15 residues. The ends lost 4 bases at V and 6 bases at J; junction bases unmatched: 8. CDR3 in DNA: TGTGCCAGCAGCACCTTAGCGGGAGGAGGGGATACGCAGTATTTT. This translates into CASSTLAGGGDTQYF.

The rearrangement uses TRBV7-8 and TRBJ1-5; D gene ambiguous. The germline gives CDR1 SGHVS, CDR2 FQNEAQ. The CDR3 consists of 15 residues. V lost 4 bases to trimming and J lost 4 bases, with 14 bases between them. CDR3 loop: CASSSELRQNQPQHF. The CDR3 bases are TGTGCCAGCAGCTCAGAGCTCCGCCAGAATCAGCCCCAGCATTTT.

The chain's CDR3 is CASSSGAYTDTQYF. CDR3 nucleotides: TGTGCCAGCTCCTCAGGGGCCTACACAGATACGCAGTATTTT. The gene calls are TRBV18 and TRBJ2-3; D may be TRBD1 (6 bases). Trimming took off 6 bases at V and 2 bases at J, with 12 bases between the two ends. The CDR3 runs to 14 residues. CDR1 and CDR2 (germline): KGHSH, LQKENI. Combining the CDR3 with reference TRBV18 and TRBJ2-3 gives the whole variable domain NAGVMQNPRHLVRRRGQEARLRCSPMKGHSHVYWYRQLPEEGLKFMVYLQKENIIDESGMPKERFSAEFPKEGPSILRIQQVVRGDSAAYFCASSSGAYTDTQYFGPGTRLTVL.

The V gene is TRBV12-3 or TRBV12-4, the J gene TRBJ2-5; D is unclear. This CDR3 region has 13 residues. The ends were cut back, 4 bases at V and 0 bases at J, with 6 bases in the middle. In DNA, the CDR3 is TGTGCCAGCAGTTCGGGCAACCAAGAGACCCAGTACTTC. Residues: CASSSGNQETQYF.

This chain connects TRBV5-1 to TRBJ2-6; 8 bases map to TRBD1. CDR3 length: 17 residues. Germline assignment: CDR1 SGHRS and CDR2 YFSETQ. V lost 6 bases to trimming and J lost 2 bases; unmatched junction nucleotides: 10. CDR3 region: CASTPRGQGAGANVLTF. CDR3 in DNA: TGCGCCAGCACCCCACGCGGACAGGGCGCTGGGGCCAACGTCCTGACTTTC.

The chain carries TRBV18 and TRBJ1-4; the D is unclear. The CDR3 covers 11 residues. V gave up 6 bases and J gave up 7 bases, with 6 bases separating them. CDR1 and CDR2 from the germline V gene are KGHSH and LQKENI. As DNA, the CDR3 is TGTGCCAGCTCCCCCGGTGAAAAACTGTTTTTT. Translating gives CASSPGEKLFF.

The V call is TRBV7-9, the J call TRBJ2-3; D is uncertain. Germline lookup yields CDR1 SEHNR and CDR2 FQNEAQ (reference sequence). V lost 7 bases, J lost 6 bases, and 14 bases lay in between. The CDR3 spans 13 residues. The CDR3 nucleotides read TGTGCCAGCAACCAACACGCCGGGGATACGCAGTATTTT. This encodes CASNQHAGDTQYF.

The rearrangement links TRBV24-1 to TRBJ2-7, with TRBD2 as a possible D gene (5 bases). CDR1 and CDR2 from the germline V gene are KGHDR and SFDVKD. The V and J ends lost 4 bases and 4 bases respectively, with 10 bases between them. The CDR3 length is 13 residues. CDR3 bases: TGTGCCACCAGTGAGCCGGGAATTTACGAGCAGTACTTC. Translated: CATSEPGIYEQYF.